Detailed here is one T cell receptor beta chain. What it binds is not known. It was 5'RACE with constant-segment primers that produced the TCR alpha and TCR beta cDNA libraries, which carried sample barcodes and UMIs. TCRdb reprocessed the 5' RACE reads via MiXCR and lists one record per CDR3 protein. The sample lists around 300,000 distinct CDR3 sequences; approximately 15% were seen once. The data derive from a study of T-cell memory formation after mild COVID-19. As for the study in general: In these data, TCR clusters were largely donor specific.

Study-wide findings and caveats: Pre-infection memory contained some responding clones, which suggested that cross-reactive memory had joined. There was a balanced CD4/CD8 profile in clones contracting day 15 to 85, and later expanders leaned CD4+.

Germline V CDR1 and CDR2: SGHRS, YFSETQ. The length of the CDR3 is 15 residues. V was cut by 4 bases and J by 3 bases, with 13 bases left in between. The material sequenced was PBMCs or a T cell subset sorted from them (not recorded which). The V and J genes are TRBV5-1 and TRBJ2-2, with D maybe TRBD2 (6 bases). This sequence was found in a man aged 18 to 29 who had mild COVID-19 (a few samples of this study predate the infection). Cell type and time point are not known. Here the CDR3 reads CASSLSSAYTGELFF. CDR3 nucleotides: TGCGCCAGCAGCCTCTCTAGCGCCTACACCGGGGAGCTGTTTTTT.